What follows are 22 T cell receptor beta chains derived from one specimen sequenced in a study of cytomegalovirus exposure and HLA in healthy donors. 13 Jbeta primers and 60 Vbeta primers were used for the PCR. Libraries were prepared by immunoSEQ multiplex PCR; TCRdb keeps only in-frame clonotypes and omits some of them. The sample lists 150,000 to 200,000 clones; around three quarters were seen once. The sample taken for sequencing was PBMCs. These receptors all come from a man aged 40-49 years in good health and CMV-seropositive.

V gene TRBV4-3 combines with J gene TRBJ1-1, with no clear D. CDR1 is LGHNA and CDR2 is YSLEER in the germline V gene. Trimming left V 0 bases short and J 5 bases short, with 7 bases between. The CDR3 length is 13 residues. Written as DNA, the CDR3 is TGCGCCAGCAGCCAAGACACAAGAACTGAAGCTTTCTTT. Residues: CASSQDTRTEAFF.

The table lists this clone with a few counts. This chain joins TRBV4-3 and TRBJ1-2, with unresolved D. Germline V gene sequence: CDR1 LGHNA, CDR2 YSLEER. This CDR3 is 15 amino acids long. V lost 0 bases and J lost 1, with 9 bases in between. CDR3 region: CASSQDHQRNYGYTF. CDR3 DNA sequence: TGCGCCAGCAGCCAAGATCACCAGCGTAACTATGGCTACACCTTC.

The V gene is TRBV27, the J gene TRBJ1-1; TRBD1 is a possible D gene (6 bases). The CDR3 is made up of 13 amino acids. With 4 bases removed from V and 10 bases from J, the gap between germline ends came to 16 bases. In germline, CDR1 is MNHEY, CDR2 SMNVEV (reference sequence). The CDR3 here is CASSSGQGLRAFF. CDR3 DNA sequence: TGTGCCAGCAGTTCGGGACAAGGGTTGAGAGCTTTCTTT.

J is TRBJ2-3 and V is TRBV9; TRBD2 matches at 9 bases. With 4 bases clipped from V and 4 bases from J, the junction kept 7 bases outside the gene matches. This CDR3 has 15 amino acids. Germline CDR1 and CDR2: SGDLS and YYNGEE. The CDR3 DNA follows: TGTGCCAGCAGCATTACGACTAGCGGAGCAGATACGCAGTATTTT. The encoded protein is CASSITTSGADTQYF.

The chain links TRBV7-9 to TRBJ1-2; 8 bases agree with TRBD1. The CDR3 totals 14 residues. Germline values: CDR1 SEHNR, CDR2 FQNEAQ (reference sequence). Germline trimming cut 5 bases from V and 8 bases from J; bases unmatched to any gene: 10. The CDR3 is CASSPPGQAWGYTF. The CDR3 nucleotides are TGTGCCAGCAGCCCCCCGGGACAGGCTTGGGGCTACACCTTC.

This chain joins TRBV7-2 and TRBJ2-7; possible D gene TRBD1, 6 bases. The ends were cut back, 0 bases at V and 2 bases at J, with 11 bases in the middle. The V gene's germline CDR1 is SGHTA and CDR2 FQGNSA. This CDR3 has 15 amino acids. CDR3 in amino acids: CASSLAVTGPYEQYF. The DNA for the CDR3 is TGTGCCAGCAGCTTAGCGGTTACAGGGCCCTACGAGCAGTACTTC.

CDR3: CASSPYISSQPQHF. As DNA, the CDR3 is TGTGCCAGCAGTCCTTACATCAGTTCGCAGCCCCAGCATTTT. J is TRBJ1-5 and V is TRBV7-2; unclear D gene. V was shortened by 6 bases and J by 7 bases, with 16 bases between the two germline ends. CDR3 length: 14 amino acids. Germline assignment: CDR1 SGHTA and CDR2 FQGNSA.

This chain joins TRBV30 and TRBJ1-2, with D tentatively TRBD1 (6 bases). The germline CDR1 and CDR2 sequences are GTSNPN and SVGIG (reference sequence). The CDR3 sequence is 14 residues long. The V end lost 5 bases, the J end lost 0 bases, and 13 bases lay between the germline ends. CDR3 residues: CAWGTGFSNYGYTF. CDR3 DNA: TGTGCCTGGGGAACAGGGTTCTCTAACTATGGCTACACCTTC.

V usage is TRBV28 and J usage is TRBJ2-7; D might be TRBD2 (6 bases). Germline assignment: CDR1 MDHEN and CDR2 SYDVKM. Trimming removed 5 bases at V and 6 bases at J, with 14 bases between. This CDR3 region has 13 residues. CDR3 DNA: TGTGCCAGCAGTGAGGTTCCGGGGGTCGAGCAGTACTTC. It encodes CASSEVPGVEQYF.

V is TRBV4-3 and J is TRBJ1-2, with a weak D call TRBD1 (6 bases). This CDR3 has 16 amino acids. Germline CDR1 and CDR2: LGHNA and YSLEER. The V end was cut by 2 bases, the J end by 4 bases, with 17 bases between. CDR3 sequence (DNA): TGCGCCAGCAGCCAATGGGTAGGGGGGGCCATCTATGGCTACACCTTC. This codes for CASSQWVGGAIYGYTF.

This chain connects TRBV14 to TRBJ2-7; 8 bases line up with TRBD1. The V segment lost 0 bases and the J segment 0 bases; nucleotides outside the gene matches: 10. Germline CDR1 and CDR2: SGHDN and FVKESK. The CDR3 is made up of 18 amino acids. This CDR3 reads CASSQDLLGQGPSYEQYF. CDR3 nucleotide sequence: TGTGCCAGCAGCCAAGACTTATTAGGACAGGGCCCCTCCTACGAGCAGTACTTC.

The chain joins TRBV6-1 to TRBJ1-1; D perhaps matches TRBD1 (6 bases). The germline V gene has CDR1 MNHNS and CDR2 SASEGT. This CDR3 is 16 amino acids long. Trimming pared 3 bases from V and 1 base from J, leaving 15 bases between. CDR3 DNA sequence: TGTGCCAGCAGTGACCTGGGGCCAGGGGAGAACACTGAAGCTTTCTTT. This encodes CASSDLGPGENTEAFF.

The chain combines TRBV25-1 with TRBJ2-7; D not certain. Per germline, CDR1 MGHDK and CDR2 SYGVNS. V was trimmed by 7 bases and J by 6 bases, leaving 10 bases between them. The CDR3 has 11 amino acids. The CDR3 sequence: CASTVVCEQYF. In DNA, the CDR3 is TGTGCCAGCACGGTCGTCTGCGAGCAGTACTTC.

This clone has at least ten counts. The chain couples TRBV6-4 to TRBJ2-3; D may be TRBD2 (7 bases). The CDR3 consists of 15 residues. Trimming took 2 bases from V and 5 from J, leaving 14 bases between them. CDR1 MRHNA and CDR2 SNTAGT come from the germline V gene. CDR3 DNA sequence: TGTGCCAGCAGTGACGTTGCGGGGGCCGGAGATACGCAGTATTTT. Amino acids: CASSDVAGAGDTQYF.

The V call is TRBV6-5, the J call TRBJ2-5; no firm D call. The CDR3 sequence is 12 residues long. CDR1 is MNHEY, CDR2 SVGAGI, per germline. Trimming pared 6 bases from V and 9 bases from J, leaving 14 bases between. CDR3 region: CASRPRYEAQYF. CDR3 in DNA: TGTGCCAGCAGGCCCCGCTATGAGGCCCAGTACTTC.

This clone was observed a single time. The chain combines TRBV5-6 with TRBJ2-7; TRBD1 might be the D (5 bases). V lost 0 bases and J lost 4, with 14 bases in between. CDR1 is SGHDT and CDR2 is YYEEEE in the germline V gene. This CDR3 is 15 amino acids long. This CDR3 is CASSLAQGKIYEQYF. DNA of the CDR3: TGTGCCAGCAGCTTGGCGCAGGGAAAAATTTACGAGCAGTACTTC.

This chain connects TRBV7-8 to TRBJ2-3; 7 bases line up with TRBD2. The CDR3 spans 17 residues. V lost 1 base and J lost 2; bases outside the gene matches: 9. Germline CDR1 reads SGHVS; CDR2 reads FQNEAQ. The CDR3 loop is CASSLGASGYYTDTQYF. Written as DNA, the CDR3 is TGTGCCAGCAGCTTAGGGGCTAGCGGCTATTACACAGATACGCAGTATTTT.

CDR3 bases: TGCGCCAGGGGGCGTGACACTGAAGCTTTCTTT. Amino acids: CARGRDTEAFF. The V and J genes are TRBV23-1 and TRBJ1-1, with D possibly TRBD1 on 5 matching bases. TRBV23-1 is reported as an ORF; its role is uncertain. The CDR3 totals 11 residues. With 9 bases removed from V and 3 bases from J, the gap between germline ends came to 8 bases.

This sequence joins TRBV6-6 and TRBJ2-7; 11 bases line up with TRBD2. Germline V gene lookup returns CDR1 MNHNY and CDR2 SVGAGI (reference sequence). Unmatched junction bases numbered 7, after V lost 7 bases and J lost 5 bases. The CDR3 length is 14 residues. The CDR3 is CASTAGTSGNEQYF. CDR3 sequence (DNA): TGTGCCAGCACCGCCGGGACTAGCGGCAACGAGCAGTACTTC.

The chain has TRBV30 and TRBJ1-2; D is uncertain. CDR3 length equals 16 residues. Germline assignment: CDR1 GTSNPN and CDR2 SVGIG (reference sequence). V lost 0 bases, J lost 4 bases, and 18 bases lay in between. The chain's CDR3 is CAWSVRGLPYTYGYTF. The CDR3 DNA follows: TGTGCCTGGAGTGTACGAGGGTTACCCTACACCTATGGCTACACCTTC.

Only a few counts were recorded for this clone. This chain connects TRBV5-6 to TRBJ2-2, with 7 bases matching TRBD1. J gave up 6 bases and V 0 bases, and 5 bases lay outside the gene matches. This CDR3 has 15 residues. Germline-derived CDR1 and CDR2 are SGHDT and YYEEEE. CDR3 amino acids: CASSLDRGSAGELFF. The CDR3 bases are TGTGCCAGCAGCTTGGACAGGGGATCGGCCGGGGAGCTGTTTTTT.

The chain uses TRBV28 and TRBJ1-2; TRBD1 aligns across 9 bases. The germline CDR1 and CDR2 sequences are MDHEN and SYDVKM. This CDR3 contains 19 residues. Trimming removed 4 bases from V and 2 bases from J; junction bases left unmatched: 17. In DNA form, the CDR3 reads TGTGCCAGCAGTTCTTACAGGGGGCTACAACTAGATGCCAACTATGGCTACACCTTC. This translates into CASSSYRGLQLDANYGYTF.